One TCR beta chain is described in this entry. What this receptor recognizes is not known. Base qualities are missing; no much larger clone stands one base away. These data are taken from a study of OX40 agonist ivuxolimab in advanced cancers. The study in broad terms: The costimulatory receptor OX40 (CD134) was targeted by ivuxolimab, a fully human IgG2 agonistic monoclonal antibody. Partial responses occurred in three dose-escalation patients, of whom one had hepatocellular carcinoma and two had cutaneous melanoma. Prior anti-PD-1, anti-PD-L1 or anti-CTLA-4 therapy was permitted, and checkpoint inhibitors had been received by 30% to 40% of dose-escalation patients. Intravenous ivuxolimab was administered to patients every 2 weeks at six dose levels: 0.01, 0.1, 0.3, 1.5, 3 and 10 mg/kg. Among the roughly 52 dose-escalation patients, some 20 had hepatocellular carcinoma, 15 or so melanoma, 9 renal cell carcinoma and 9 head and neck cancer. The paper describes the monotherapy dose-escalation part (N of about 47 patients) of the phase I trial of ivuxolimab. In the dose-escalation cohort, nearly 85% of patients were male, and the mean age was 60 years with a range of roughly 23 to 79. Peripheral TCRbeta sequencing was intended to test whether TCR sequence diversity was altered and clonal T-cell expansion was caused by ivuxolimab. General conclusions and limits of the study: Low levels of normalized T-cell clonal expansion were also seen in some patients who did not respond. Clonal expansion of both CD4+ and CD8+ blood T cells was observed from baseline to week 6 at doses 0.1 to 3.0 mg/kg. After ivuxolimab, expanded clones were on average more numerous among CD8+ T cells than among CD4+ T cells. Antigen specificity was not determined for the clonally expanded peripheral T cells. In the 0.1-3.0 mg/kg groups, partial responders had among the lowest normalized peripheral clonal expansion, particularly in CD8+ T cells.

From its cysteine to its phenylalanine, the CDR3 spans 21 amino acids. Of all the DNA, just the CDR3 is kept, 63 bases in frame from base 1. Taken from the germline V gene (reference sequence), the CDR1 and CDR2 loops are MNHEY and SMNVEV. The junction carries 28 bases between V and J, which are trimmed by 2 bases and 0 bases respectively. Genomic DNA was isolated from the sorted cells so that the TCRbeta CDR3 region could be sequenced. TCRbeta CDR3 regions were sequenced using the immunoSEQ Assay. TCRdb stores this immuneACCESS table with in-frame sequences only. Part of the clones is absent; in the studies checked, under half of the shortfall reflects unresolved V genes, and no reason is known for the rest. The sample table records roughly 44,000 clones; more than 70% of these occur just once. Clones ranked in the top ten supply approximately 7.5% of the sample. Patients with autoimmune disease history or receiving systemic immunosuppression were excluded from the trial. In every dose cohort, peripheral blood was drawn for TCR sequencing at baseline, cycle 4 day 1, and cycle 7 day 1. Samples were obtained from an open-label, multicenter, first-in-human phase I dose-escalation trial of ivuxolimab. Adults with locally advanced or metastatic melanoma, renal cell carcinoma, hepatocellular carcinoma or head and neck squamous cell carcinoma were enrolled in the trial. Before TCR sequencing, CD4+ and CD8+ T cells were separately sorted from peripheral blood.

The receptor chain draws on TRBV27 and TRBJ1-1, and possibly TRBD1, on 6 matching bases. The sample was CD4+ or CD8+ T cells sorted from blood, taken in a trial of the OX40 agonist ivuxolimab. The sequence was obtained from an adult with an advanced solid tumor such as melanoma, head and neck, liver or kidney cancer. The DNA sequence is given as TGTGCCAGCAGTTTAAGGCCCCCTAATCCGAGGGAGAGGGACATGAACACTGAAGCTTTCTTT. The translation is CASSLRPPNPRERDMNTEAFF.